The next 32 T cell receptor beta chains were all read from a single sample in a study of cytomegalovirus exposure and HLA in healthy donors. PCR employed 60 Vbeta and 13 Jbeta primers. Some clones are missing from TCRdb's copy, which holds only in-frame ones; the method was immunoSEQ multiplex PCR. Here the sample spans approximately 220,000 clones, around 80% being singletons. The sequenced sample consisted of PBMCs. These receptors came from a boy younger than 10 in good health and CMV-seronegative.

This clone has a handful of counts. The rearrangement uses TRBV25-1 and TRBJ1-2; unclear D gene. The ends were cut back, 2 bases at V and 4 bases at J, with 17 bases in the middle. The V gene's germline CDR1 is MGHDK and CDR2 SYGVNS. This CDR3 spans 16 amino acids. The CDR3: CASSEPGLSLGYGYTF. The DNA of the CDR3 is TGTGCCAGCAGTGAACCCGGACTCAGCTTAGGCTATGGCTACACCTTC.

The chain combines TRBV11-2 with TRBJ1-1; no clear D gene. V was trimmed by 7 bases and J by 8 bases, leaving 11 bases between them. Germline values: CDR1 SGHAT, CDR2 FQNNGV. This CDR3 comprises 11 residues. This CDR3 reads CASTPTGEAFF. Here the CDR3 DNA reads TGTGCCAGCACCCCCACGGGGGAAGCTTTCTTT.

The chain has TRBV29-1 and TRBJ2-1; D is uncertain. Germline loops: CDR1 SQVTM, CDR2 ANQGSEA. V gave up 3 bases and J gave up 0 bases, with 6 bases separating them. This CDR3 spans 13 amino acids. Here the CDR3 DNA reads TGCAGCGTTGATCTAAGCTCCTACAATGAGCAGTTCTTC. Translation: CSVDLSSYNEQFF.

The chain recombines TRBV14 with TRBJ1-5; possible D gene TRBD1, 5 bases. Germline V gives CDR1 SGHDN, CDR2 FVKESK. The CDR3 is made up of 14 amino acids. The V and J ends lost 4 bases and 2 bases respectively, with 9 bases between them. The CDR3 DNA reads TGTGCCAGCAGCCCGGGAGGGGGCAATCAGCCCCAGCATTTT. It encodes CASSPGGGNQPQHF.

The CDR3 loop reads CASRSDSFPNTEAFF. In nucleotides, the CDR3 is TGTGCCAGCAGGTCGGACAGTTTCCCGAACACTGAAGCTTTCTTT. V and J are TRBV7-9 and TRBJ1-1; D is possibly TRBD1 (6 bases). Per the germline V gene, CDR1 is SEHNR and CDR2 is FQNEAQ (reference sequence). The CDR3 runs 15 residues. Deletions cut 6 bases from V and 1 base from J, with 15 bases between.

This clone has a single count. The chain combines TRBV6-5 with TRBJ2-2; a possible D gene is TRBD1 (6 bases). V was clipped by 2 bases and J by 7 bases, with 11 bases between them. The CDR3 covers 14 residues. The germline CDR1 and CDR2 sequences are MNHEY and SVGAGI. As DNA, the CDR3 is TGTGCCAGCAGTTACGTACAGGGTTTCGGGGAGCTGTTTTTT. Translating gives CASSYVQGFGELFF.

CDR3 protein: CASSRGTGAQYF. In nucleotides, the CDR3 is TGTGCCAGCAGTCGAGGTACAGGGGCGCAGTACTTC. The chain couples TRBV5-6 to TRBJ2-5; TRBD1 aligns across 7 bases. Trimming took 5 bases from V and 11 from J; bases not matched to a gene: 9. The CDR3 covers 12 residues. Germline loops: CDR1 SGHDT, CDR2 YYEEEE.

The J gene is TRBJ1-1, the V gene TRBV6-6, with D perhaps matching TRBD1 (5 bases). Deletions cut 0 bases from V and 5 bases from J, with 10 bases between. This CDR3 is 14 amino acids long. Germline assignment: CDR1 MNHNY and CDR2 SVGAGI (reference sequence). The CDR3 DNA is TGTGCCAGCAGTTACTCCCGGGGGGAGACTGAAGCTTTCTTT. This codes for CASSYSRGETEAFF.

V usage is TRBV5-1 and J usage is TRBJ2-7; 8 bases match TRBD2. The CDR3 is 16 residues long. After removal of 2 bases from V and 4 bases from J, the junction contained 11 bases not matched to a gene. Germline CDR1 reads SGHRS; CDR2 reads YFSETQ. CDR3 protein: CASSFAAISGGYEQYF. The CDR3 nucleotides read TGCGCCAGCAGCTTCGCCGCTATCAGCGGGGGATACGAGCAGTACTTC.

This clone was observed a few times. The J gene is TRBJ1-4, the V gene TRBV5-6; 9 nucleotides match TRBD1. The CDR3 is 15 residues long. After removal of 4 bases from V and 6 bases from J, the junction contained 7 bases not matched to a gene. Germline V CDR1 and CDR2: SGHDT, YYEEEE. CDR3 sequence: CASSTGQGLHEKLFF. Here the CDR3 DNA reads TGTGCCAGCAGCACCGGACAGGGGTTACATGAAAAACTGTTTTTT.

This chain links TRBV30 with TRBJ1-5; 9 nucleotides align to TRBD1. The germline CDR1 and CDR2 sequences are GTSNPN and SVGIG (reference sequence). CDR3 length equals 13 residues. CDR3 sequence: CAYTGGFNQPQHF. DNA for the CDR3: TGTGCTTACACAGGGGGCTTCAATCAGCCCCAGCATTTT.

The chain has TRBV9 and TRBJ2-3, with 10 positions matching TRBD2. Per the germline V gene, CDR1 is SGDLS and CDR2 is YYNGEE. V was clipped by 0 bases and J by 1 base; unmatched bases: 2. The CDR3 extends over 16 amino acids. The CDR3 loop reads CASSVGTSGGTDTQYF. CDR3 bases: TGTGCCAGCAGCGTAGGTACTAGCGGGGGCACAGATACGCAGTATTTT.

The gene calls are TRBV28 and TRBJ2-7, with 8 bases identical to TRBD1. Per the germline V gene, CDR1 is MDHEN and CDR2 is SYDVKM. CDR3 length equals 13 residues. The V segment lost 6 bases and the J segment 3 bases; nucleotides outside the gene matches: 4. CDR3 sequence reads: CASSRTGNYEQYF. CDR3 nucleotides: TGTGCCAGCAGCAGGACAGGGAACTACGAGCAGTACTTC.

This clone was counted a few times. The chain couples TRBV7-8 to TRBJ1-1, with D maybe TRBD1 (6 bases). The germline gives CDR1 SGHVS, CDR2 FQNEAQ. Trimming stripped 5 bases from V and 1 base from J, with 8 bases between. The CDR3 has 13 residues. The DNA of the CDR3 is TGTGCCAGCAGCCGGACAGCGAACACTGAAGCTTTCTTT. This codes for CASSRTANTEAFF.

The rearrangement links TRBV19 to TRBJ2-7; the D is unclear. This CDR3 comprises 13 residues. V was trimmed by 3 bases and J by 7 bases, leaving 13 bases between them. Looked up from germline, CDR1 is LNHDA and CDR2 is SQIVND (reference sequence). CDR3 nucleotide sequence: TGTGCCAGTAGTATGACCAGGTCGAGTGAGCAGTACTTC. Translation: CASSMTRSSEQYF.

This chain links TRBV7-2 with TRBJ2-2; D gene unclear. Trimming cost V 1 base and J 7 bases, with 10 bases left between them. The CDR3 runs 14 residues. Germline-derived CDR1 and CDR2 are SGHTA and FQGNSA. The CDR3 DNA is TGTGCCAGCAGCTTAGGGCCTCGTGACGGGGAGCTGTTTTTT. Amino acid sequence: CASSLGPRDGELFF.

As concerns this clone: One end of the junction varies from germline; a read error may be responsible. The chain recombines TRBV2 with TRBJ2-1; the D is unclear. The V gene's germline CDR1 is SNHLY and CDR2 FYNNEI. The CDR3 contains 9 residues. The CDR3 region has the DNA TGTGCCTCCAACAATGAGCAGTTCTTC. Residues: CASNNEQFF.

The chain links TRBV6-5 to TRBJ2-5; 11 bases fit TRBD2. This CDR3 is 14 amino acids long. Germline CDR1 and CDR2: MNHEY and SVGAGI. Trimming removed 7 bases from V and 3 bases from J; junction bases left unmatched: 4. In nucleotides, the CDR3 is TGTGCCAGCAAAATAGCGGGAGGGAAAGAGACCCAGTACTTC. Its protein is CASKIAGGKETQYF.

The chain couples TRBV7-9 to TRBJ2-7; 7 nucleotides match TRBD2. CDR3 length: 16 amino acids. Germline lookup yields CDR1 SEHNR and CDR2 FQNEAQ (reference sequence). V lost 4 bases and J lost 9; bases outside the gene matches: 18. The DNA of the CDR3 is TGTGCCAGCAGCTCCTCCGACAGCACTTCGGGGGGTGGGCAGTACTTC. Its protein product is CASSSSDSTSGGGQYF.

The chain carries TRBV6-5 and TRBJ1-1; TRBD1 might be the D (5 bases). Trimming took off 10 bases at V and 1 base at J, with 13 bases between the two ends. Germline assignment: CDR1 MNHEY and CDR2 SVGAGI. The CDR3 is made up of 13 amino acids. The CDR3 coding sequence is TGTGCCACACACCAGGGATGGAACACTGAAGCTTTCTTT. Its protein is CATHQGWNTEAFF.

The chain employs TRBV30 and TRBJ1-2, with TRBD1 identical over 7 bases. CDR3 size: 14 residues. CDR1 and CDR2 (germline): GTSNPN, SVGIG (reference sequence). Trimming cost V 7 bases and J 5 bases; bases outside gene matches: 13. Here the CDR3 reads CAFSQGGRIYGYTF. Here the CDR3 DNA reads TGTGCCTTTTCCCAGGGGGGACGGATTTATGGCTACACCTTC.

V gene TRBV30 combines with J gene TRBJ1-2; possibly TRBD1 for D (5 bases). The CDR3 is 15 amino acids. V lost 4 bases, J lost 2 bases, and 17 bases lay in between. Looked up from germline, CDR1 is GTSNPN and CDR2 is SVGIG (reference sequence). This chain's CDR3 is CAWTTNRIWNYGYTF. In DNA, the CDR3 is TGTGCCTGGACGACCAACAGGATCTGGAACTATGGCTACACCTTC.

V and J are TRBV30 and TRBJ2-7; 9 bases are a match to TRBD1. With V trimmed by 0 bases and J by 3 bases, 3 bases remained unmatched. CDR1 GTSNPN and CDR2 SVGIG come from the germline V gene (reference sequence). This CDR3 is built from 14 residues. CDR3 residues: CAWSVLGQGYEQYF. CDR3 nucleotides: TGTGCCTGGAGTGTACTGGGACAGGGCTACGAGCAGTACTTC.

This clone was seen only a few times. The gene calls are TRBV5-8 and TRBJ1-1; tentatively, D is TRBD1 (5 bases). CDR1 is SGHTS, CDR2 YDEGEE, per germline. The CDR3 covers 16 residues. Between the trimmed V and J ends, which lost 4 bases and 4 bases, there was a span of 20 bases. The CDR3 loop is CASSNGFRVRITEAFF. The DNA of the CDR3 is TGTGCCAGCAGCAACGGTTTCAGGGTTCGTATCACTGAAGCTTTCTTT.

This rearrangement joins TRBV6-4 to TRBJ2-7; 7 bases are a match to TRBD1. The junction had 3 bases not matched to a gene; V was cut back by 6 bases and J by 4 bases. The CDR3 runs 12 residues. Germline loops: CDR1 MRHNA, CDR2 SNTAGT. CDR3 amino acids: CASRTGPYEQYF. The CDR3 coding sequence is TGTGCCAGCAGGACAGGGCCTTACGAGCAGTACTTC.

V usage is TRBV10-3 and J usage is TRBJ1-1; 8 bases line up with TRBD1. Germline CDR1 and CDR2: ENHRY and SYGVKD. V shed 6 bases, J shed 5 bases, and the junction held 2 bases outside the gene matches. The CDR3 contains 12 residues. The CDR3 region is CAIRDRGTEAFF. The DNA for the CDR3 is TGTGCCATCAGAGACAGGGGTACTGAAGCTTTCTTT.

This clone was observed once. This sequence joins TRBV9 and TRBJ2-2, with a weak D call TRBD2 (6 bases). V lost 4 bases to trimming and J lost 4 bases, with 20 bases between them. Germline CDR1 reads SGDLS; CDR2 reads YYNGEE. This CDR3 comprises 17 residues. CDR3 residues: CASSPPTRTKATGELFF. CDR3 nucleotides: TGTGCCAGCAGCCCACCTACCCGGACTAAAGCCACCGGGGAGCTGTTTTTT. The full variable domain, completed using reference TRBV9 and TRBJ2-2, is DSGVTQTPKHLITATGQRVTLRCSPRSGDLSVYWYQQSLDQGLQFLIQYYNGEERAKGNILERFSAQQFPDLHSELNLSSLELGDSALYFCASSPPTRTKATGELFFGEGSRLTVL.

This chain links TRBV15 with TRBJ1-3, with D perhaps matching TRBD1 (6 bases). The CDR3 length is 15 residues. Germline CDR1 LNHNV, CDR2 YYDKDF (reference sequence). V was clipped by 0 bases and J by 4 bases, with 10 bases between them. In DNA, the CDR3 is TGTGCCACCAGCAGAGATCCAGGGGAAGGAAACACCATATATTTT. The encoded protein is CATSRDPGEGNTIYF.

The chain combines TRBV14 with TRBJ2-7; 8 bases line up with TRBD1. Unmatched junction bases numbered 10, after V lost 0 bases and J lost 6 bases. This CDR3 has 16 amino acids. The V gene's germline CDR1 is SGHDN and CDR2 FVKESK. CDR3 in amino acids: CASSQDGEDRAAEQYF. The CDR3 nucleotides read TGTGCCAGCAGCCAAGATGGTGAGGACAGGGCGGCCGAGCAGTACTTC.

A single count supports this clone. The genes are TRBV7-9 and TRBJ2-5, with a weak D call TRBD1 (6 bases). The germline gives CDR1 SEHNR, CDR2 FQNEAQ (reference sequence). Between the trimmed V and J ends, which lost 5 bases and 5 bases, there was a span of 21 bases. The CDR3 sequence is 16 residues long. CDR3 DNA: TGTGCCAGCAGCACTGCCACTTACAGGGTGGGGGAGACCCAGTACTTC. This translates into CASSTATYRVGETQYF.

The V call is TRBV11-2, the J call TRBJ2-7; the match to TRBD2 covers 11 bases. V gave up 3 bases and J gave up 4 bases; unmatched junction bases: 11. Germline V CDR1 and CDR2: SGHAT, FQNNGV. CDR3 length: 17 residues. CDR3 residues: CASSFLGGRTSGYEQYF. The CDR3 bases are TGTGCCAGCAGCTTTTTGGGGGGCCGGACTAGCGGGTACGAGCAGTACTTC.

This clone showed up just a few times. The chain uses TRBV6-6 and TRBJ1-5; 7 nucleotides line up with TRBD1. Trimming at V came to 6 bases and at J to 5 bases, leaving 13 bases not matched to a gene. Germline V gene sequence: CDR1 MNHNY, CDR2 SVGAGI (reference sequence). This CDR3 has 16 residues. The CDR3 loop is CASSAAGGQRDQPQHF. The CDR3 region has the DNA TGTGCCAGCAGCGCCGCGGGGGGACAGAGAGATCAGCCCCAGCATTTT.